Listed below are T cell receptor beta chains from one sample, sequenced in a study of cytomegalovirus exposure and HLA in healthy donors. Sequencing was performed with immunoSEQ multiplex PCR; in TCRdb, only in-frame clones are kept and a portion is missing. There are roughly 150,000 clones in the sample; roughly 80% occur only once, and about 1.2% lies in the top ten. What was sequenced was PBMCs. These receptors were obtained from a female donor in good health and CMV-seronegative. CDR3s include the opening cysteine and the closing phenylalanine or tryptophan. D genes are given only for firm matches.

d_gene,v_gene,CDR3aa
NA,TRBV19,CASTPDSLRTQYF
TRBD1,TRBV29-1,CSVAPWTGSYNEQFF
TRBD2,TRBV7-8,CASSLVQREYLGEQFF
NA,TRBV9,CASSVERSETQYF
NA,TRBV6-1,CASSEALGGSFGTMGFYGYTF
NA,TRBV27,CASRQGRYAEAFF
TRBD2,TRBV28,CASSAHSGRAANEQFF
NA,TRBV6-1,CASNLMTATNEKLFF
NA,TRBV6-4,CASSRTQNTEAFF
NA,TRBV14,CASSRFQTGELFF
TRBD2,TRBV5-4,CASSWGLITYSTDTQYF
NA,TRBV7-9,CASSSPGVFLYEQYF
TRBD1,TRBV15,CATSRDWTGTGGLEQFF
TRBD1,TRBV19,CASTWRTGEDTEAFF
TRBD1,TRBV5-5,CASSQDRGRNGYTF
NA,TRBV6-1,CASRESSYNEQFF
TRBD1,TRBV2,CASSPGQGEGQPQHF
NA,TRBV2,CASSQRDSNQPQHF
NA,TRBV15,CATSRTGTDYEQYF
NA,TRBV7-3,CASSLQGASGELFF
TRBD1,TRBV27,CASSLNPTGGAIRAFF
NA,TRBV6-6,CASSSPLVRVTVEQFF
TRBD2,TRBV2,CASSALTSGRVNEQFF